What follows are 28 T cell receptor beta chains derived from one specimen sequenced in a study of cytomegalovirus exposure and HLA in healthy donors. Primers for the PCR totalled 60 Vbeta and 13 Jbeta. TCRdb's table, derived via immunoSEQ multiplex PCR, lists solely in-frame clones and lacks some. The data show fewer than 150,000 clones, around 80% seen once. The sample was PBMCs. The receptors originated from a man aged 35 to 55 in good health and CMV-seropositive.

The chain combines TRBV7-9 with TRBJ1-5; D is unclear. From germline, CDR1 is SEHNR and CDR2 FQNEAQ (reference sequence). With 3 bases removed from V and 1 base from J, the gap between germline ends came to 10 bases. This CDR3 contains 15 residues. The CDR3 protein is CASSFAGGSNQPQHF. The CDR3 nucleotides read TGTGCCAGCAGCTTCGCGGGCGGGAGCAATCAGCCCCAGCATTTT.

J is TRBJ2-3 and V is TRBV5-1; 7 nucleotides agree with TRBD2. CDR1 and CDR2 (germline): SGHRS, YFSETQ. The CDR3 runs to 14 residues. V shed 4 bases, J shed 3 bases, and the junction held 5 bases outside the gene matches. The CDR3 protein is CASSSAGRTDTQYF. CDR3 nucleotide sequence: TGCGCCAGCAGCAGCGCCGGGAGGACAGATACGCAGTATTTT.

CDR3 DNA: TGCGCCAGCAGCTTGGCCGTCCTGGACAGTCGAGGAAACACCATATATTTT. It is translated as CASSLAVLDSRGNTIYF. This chain joins TRBV5-1 and TRBJ1-3; the D gene is possibly TRBD1 (6 bases). From germline, CDR1 is SGHRS and CDR2 YFSETQ. V gave up 0 bases and J gave up 4 bases, with 17 bases separating them. There are 17 residues in the CDR3.

The chain joins TRBV5-4 to TRBJ1-2, with D possibly being TRBD1 (5 bases). The CDR3 has 15 residues. V was shortened by 4 bases and J by 3 bases, with 16 bases between the two germline ends. CDR1 SGHNT and CDR2 YYREEE come from the germline V gene (reference sequence). The CDR3 DNA follows: TGTGCCAGCAGCCCTGATGGTAGGGGTTACTATGGCTACACCTTC. Amino acids: CASSPDGRGYYGYTF.

The chain employs TRBV10-1 and TRBJ2-5; 7 bases map to TRBD1. CDR1 is WNHNN, CDR2 SYGVQD, per germline (reference sequence). Germline trimming cut 9 bases from V and 5 bases from J; bases unmatched to any gene: 6. This CDR3 spans 12 amino acids. The DNA of the CDR3 is TGCGCCAGTTCGACAGGGTCGGAGACCCAGTACTTC. It is translated as CASSTGSETQYF.

The chain links TRBV4-2 to TRBJ1-2; 7 bases align to TRBD1. The CDR3 consists of 15 residues. Trimming cost V 1 base and J 8 bases; bases outside gene matches: 10. CDR1 and CDR2 from the germline V gene are LGHNA and YNFKEQ. This CDR3 is CASSQVGQGEWGYTF. The CDR3 coding sequence is TGTGCCAGCAGCCAAGTAGGCCAGGGGGAGTGGGGCTACACCTTC.

This chain uses TRBV7-9 with TRBJ1-5; D is unclear. CDR1 and CDR2 (germline): SEHNR, FQNEAQ (reference sequence). The CDR3 length is 14 residues. V was trimmed by 4 bases and J by 0 bases, leaving 7 bases between them. CDR3 coding DNA: TGTGCCAGCAGCTCCACAAATAGCAATCAGCCCCAGCATTTT. Its translation is CASSSTNSNQPQHF.

This chain links TRBV6-1 with TRBJ1-4; no clear D. Per the germline V gene, CDR1 is MNHNS and CDR2 is SASEGT. This CDR3 spans 12 amino acids. V lost 2 bases, J lost 8 bases, and 6 bases lay in between. CDR3 sequence (DNA): TGTGCCAGCAGTGAACCGGGGGAAAAACTGTTTTTT. Protein: CASSEPGEKLFF.

CDR3 bases: TGTGCCAGCAGGACAGAGGGACTAGCGGGAGCCCTCATTCTAGATACGCAGTATTTT. Translated: CASRTEGLAGALILDTQYF. This chain links TRBV27 with TRBJ2-3; 14 bases align to TRBD2. This CDR3 has 19 amino acids. Trimming removed 6 bases from V and 5 bases from J; junction bases left unmatched: 16. Germline V lookup: CDR1 MNHEY, CDR2 SMNVEV (reference sequence).

The rearrangement joins TRBV29-1 to TRBJ2-2, with D possibly matching TRBD1 (5 bases). The V gene lost 1 base and the J gene lost 5 bases, with 11 bases spanning the gap. Germline V lookup: CDR1 SQVTM, CDR2 ANQGSEA. CDR3 length: 14 amino acids. The DNA of the CDR3 is TGCAGCGTTGAAGCGTTCGCAGGGACCGGGGAGCTGTTTTTT. Its translation is CSVEAFAGTGELFF.

The J gene is TRBJ1-2, the V gene TRBV28; 7 bases are shared with TRBD1. CDR3 length: 16 amino acids. Germline CDR1 reads MDHEN; CDR2 reads SYDVKM. Losses at the gene ends were 2 bases for V and 4 bases for J; bases not matched to a gene: 10. The CDR3 region has the DNA TGTGCCAGCAGTTTAATGGTCCCGGGACAGAGCTATGGCTACACCTTC. The encoded protein is CASSLMVPGQSYGYTF.

The chain recombines TRBV5-6 with TRBJ2-3, with TRBD1 matching over 7 bases. CDR1 is SGHDT, CDR2 YYEEEE, per germline. The CDR3 is made up of 14 amino acids. Germline trimming cut 7 bases from V and 2 bases from J; bases unmatched to any gene: 7. CDR3 amino acids: CASLLRGFTDTQYF. DNA for the CDR3: TGTGCCAGCCTACTCAGGGGGTTCACAGATACGCAGTATTTT. The variable domain in full, with the rest retrieved from reference TRBV5-6 and TRBJ2-3, is DAGVTQSPTHLIKTRGQQVTLRCSPKSGHDTVSWYQQALGQGPQFIFQYYEEEERQRGNFPDRFSGHQFPNYSSELNVNALLLGDSALYLCASLLRGFTDTQYFGPGTRLTVL.

This clone has only a few counts. The chain combines TRBV6-1 with TRBJ2-7, with D perhaps matching TRBD2 (5 bases). The ends were cut back, 8 bases at V and 1 base at J, with 12 bases in the middle. CDR3 length: 13 residues. The germline V gene has CDR1 MNHNS and CDR2 SASEGT. CDR3 sequence: CASRTAGSYEQYF. The CDR3 nucleotides read TGTGCCAGCCGGACGGCGGGTTCCTACGAGCAGTACTTC.

The rearrangement links TRBV7-2 to TRBJ1-4; the D gene is possibly TRBD1 (6 bases). Germline V gene sequence: CDR1 SGHTA, CDR2 FQGNSA. V was shortened by 2 bases and J by 2 bases, with 15 bases between the two germline ends. The CDR3 sequence is 17 residues long. The CDR3 region has the DNA TGTGCCAGCAGCTTAAGGCAGGGGTTATCGACTAATGAAAAACTGTTTTTT. It translates to CASSLRQGLSTNEKLFF.

Only a few counts were recorded for this clone. The chain couples TRBV7-9 to TRBJ1-3; TRBD1 aligns across 8 bases. CDR1 and CDR2 (germline): SEHNR, FQNEAQ (reference sequence). The trim removed 4 bases at V and 4 bases at J, leaving 3 bases unmatched. This CDR3 comprises 14 residues. The CDR3 region is CASSSDREGNTIYF. The CDR3 DNA follows: TGTGCCAGCAGCTCGGACAGGGAGGGAAACACCATATATTTT.

The gene calls are TRBV5-6 and TRBJ2-7; 10 positions match TRBD2. The V and J ends lost 0 bases and 3 bases, in that order; junction bases with no gene match: 3. The germline V gene has CDR1 SGHDT and CDR2 YYEEEE. The CDR3 runs 15 residues. The CDR3 protein is CASSLVAGGFYEQYF. In nucleotides, the CDR3 is TGTGCCAGCAGCTTGGTAGCGGGGGGTTTCTACGAGCAGTACTTC.

V usage is TRBV4-1 and J usage is TRBJ2-5; TRBD2 agrees at 12 bases. Germline-derived CDR1 and CDR2 are MGHRA and YSYEKL. This CDR3 has 19 amino acids. The V gene end was trimmed by 0 bases and the J gene end by 4 bases; junction bases not matched to a gene: 12. This CDR3 reads CASSQEERASGGARETQYF. CDR3 nucleotide sequence: TGCGCCAGCAGCCAAGAGGAAAGGGCTAGCGGGGGGGCTCGAGAGACCCAGTACTTC.

A word on this clone: At one of its ends the junction is not consistent with the germline gene, which may arise from a read error. V gene TRBV7-8 combines with J gene TRBJ2-1, with TRBD2 identical over 8 bases. The CDR3 has 12 residues. In germline, CDR1 is SGHVS, CDR2 FQNEAQ. CDR3 region: CASSPGREARVF. The CDR3 DNA reads TGTGCCAGCAGCCCCGGGAGGGAGGCCCGGGTCTTC. The full variable domain, its missing parts supplied by reference TRBV7-8 and TRBJ2-1, is GAGVSQSPRYKVAKRGQDVALRCDPISGHVSLFWYQQALGQGPEFLTYFQNEAQLDKSGLPSDRFFAERPEGSVSTLKIQRTQQEDSAVYLCASSPGREARVFGPGTRLTVL.

V gene TRBV19 combines with J gene TRBJ1-1, with D possibly being TRBD1 (5 bases). This CDR3 has 15 amino acids. CDR1 LNHDA and CDR2 SQIVND come from the germline V gene (reference sequence). The V end lost 3 bases, the J end lost 1 base, and 12 bases lay between the germline ends. DNA for the CDR3: TGTGCCAGTAGTATTACTGGGGCGAGGAACACTGAAGCTTTCTTT. Translation: CASSITGARNTEAFF. Supplemented by reference TRBV19 and TRBJ1-1, the full variable domain reads DGGITQSPKYLFRKEGQNVTLSCEQNLNHDAMYWYRQDPGQGLRLIYYSQIVNDFQKGDIAEGYSVSREKKESFPLTVTSAQKNPTAFYLCASSITGARNTEAFFGQGTRLTVV.

The chain recombines TRBV7-2 with TRBJ2-7, with TRBD2 matching 7 bases. V shed 0 bases, J shed 2 bases, and the junction held 7 bases outside the gene matches. Per the germline V gene, CDR1 is SGHTA and CDR2 is FQGNSA. This CDR3 has 16 residues. The CDR3 region is CASSLARSGDPYEQYF. The CDR3 region has the DNA TGTGCCAGCAGCTTAGCAAGAAGCGGGGACCCCTACGAGCAGTACTTC.

This chain connects TRBV11-2 to TRBJ2-3, with a tentative D call TRBD2 (6 bases). The V gene lost 5 bases and the J gene lost 2 bases, with 14 bases spanning the gap. Per the germline V gene, CDR1 is SGHAT and CDR2 is FQNNGV. The CDR3 is made up of 15 amino acids. CDR3 bases: TGTGCCAGCAGCCGTCGGTCGGGAGTCACAGATACGCAGTATTTT. Residues: CASSRRSGVTDTQYF. The full variable domain, with the rest looked up from reference TRBV11-2 and TRBJ2-3, is EAGVAQSPRYKIIEKRQSVAFWCNPISGHATLYWYQQILGQGPKLLIQFQNNGVVDDSQLPKDRFSAERLKGVDSTLKIQPAKLEDSAVYLCASSRRSGVTDTQYFGPGTRLTVL.

The chain joins TRBV7-9 to TRBJ1-1, with D maybe TRBD1 (5 bases). V was cut by 3 bases and J by 2 bases, with 7 bases left in between. The germline V gene has CDR1 SEHNR and CDR2 FQNEAQ (reference sequence). The CDR3 consists of 13 residues. DNA of the CDR3: TGTGCCAGCAGCTTTACAGGCAACACTGAAGCTTTCTTT. Protein: CASSFTGNTEAFF.

This chain connects TRBV25-1 to TRBJ2-3; D possibly corresponds to TRBD2 (6 bases). This CDR3 is 12 amino acids long. Trimming took off 4 bases at V and 5 bases at J, with 7 bases between the two ends. CDR1 is MGHDK, CDR2 SYGVNS, per germline. The CDR3 loop reads CASSVGGDTQYF. The CDR3, as DNA: TGTGCCAGCAGTGTGGGAGGAGATACGCAGTATTTT.

This clone was picked up one time. The J gene is TRBJ2-3, the V gene TRBV29-1; TRBD1 matches 10 bases. Germline loops: CDR1 SQVTM, CDR2 ANQGSEA. The V gene end was trimmed by 7 bases and the J gene end by 8 bases; junction bases not matched to a gene: 12. This CDR3 has 14 amino acids. CDR3 sequence (DNA): TGCAGCGCCGCAAGACAGGGGGCTAGGGGTACGCAGTATTTT. This gives the protein CSAARQGARGTQYF.

The chain uses TRBV27 and TRBJ2-5, with 9 bases that match TRBD1. Germline V CDR1 and CDR2: MNHEY, SMNVEV (reference sequence). The junction had 4 bases not matched to a gene; V was cut back by 3 bases and J by 5 bases. This CDR3 spans 14 amino acids. The CDR3 loop reads CASSFTGGRETQYF. Written as DNA, the CDR3 is TGTGCCAGCAGTTTTACAGGGGGCCGGGAGACCCAGTACTTC.

V and J are TRBV6-1 and TRBJ2-3; D possibly corresponds to TRBD1 (6 bases). Trimming took 6 bases from V and 2 from J, leaving 12 bases between them. From germline, CDR1 is MNHNS and CDR2 SASEGT. The CDR3 is 14 residues long. The CDR3: CASSATGLTDTQYF. The CDR3 nucleotides read TGTGCCAGCAGCGCGACAGGACTCACAGATACGCAGTATTTT.

The genes are TRBV5-6 and TRBJ1-2; D is undetermined. The length of the CDR3 is 14 residues. Germline-derived CDR1 and CDR2 are SGHDT and YYEEEE. Trimming stripped 4 bases from V and 7 bases from J, with 17 bases between. The CDR3 sequence is CASSPGRGKGGYTF. The CDR3 DNA reads TGTGCCAGCAGCCCAGGACGGGGAAAGGGTGGCTACACCTTC.

V is TRBV4-1 and J is TRBJ1-5, with no clear D. CDR3 length: 16 residues. Deletions cut 0 bases from V and 3 bases from J, with 12 bases between. In germline, CDR1 is MGHRA, CDR2 YSYEKL. The CDR3 nucleotides read TGCGCCAGCAGCCAAGATCCCGGTAGCTACAATCAGCCCCAGCATTTT. Translation gives CASSQDPGSYNQPQHF.